This is a list of T cell receptor beta chains from one sample in a study of shared clonotypes between healthy human individuals. Repertoires were generated with immunoSEQ multiplex PCR, while TCRdb's copy carries only in-frame clones and drops some. The data contain 1.4 million to 1.5 million clones, around 97% of them singletons. Sample: naive CD4+ T cells sorted from blood. The receptors were sampled from a man under 40 in good health. Each CDR3 is given with its conserved first and last residue. Each record gives: D gene, clone size, J gene, V gene, CDR3 DNA, CDR3 protein. D genes are given only for firm matches. Expanded clones are given a class, and other clones once, few, many or no size at all.

>-|-|TRBJ1-2|TRBV4-3
TGCGCCAGCAGCCAAGAGCTACAGAGGGGGACCCGGAGTGGCTACACCTTC
CASSQELQRGTRSGYTF
>-|-|TRBJ1-1|TRBV28
TGTGCCAGCAGCCGGATCAACCGGGGGACTGAAGCTTTCTTT
CASSRINRGTEAFF
>-|-|TRBJ2-7|TRBV9
TGTGCCAGCAACCCCGGGGGCAGAAATTACGAGCAGTACTTC
CASNPGGRNYEQYF
>-|-|TRBJ2-3|TRBV5-4
TGTGCCAGCAGCTCGACAGGTTACACAGATACGCAGTATTTT
CASSSTGYTDTQYF
>TRBD1|-|TRBJ1-5|TRBV2
TGTGCCAGCAGGACGGACAGGGAACGTTATCAGCCCCAGCATTTT
CASRTDRERYQPQHF
>-|few|TRBJ2-7|TRBV19
TGTGCCAGTAGCGTCAGGGGCGTCTACGAGCAGTACTTC
CASSVRGVYEQYF
>TRBD2|-|TRBJ2-7|TRBV27
TGTGCCAGCAGTTTAGTGGGACGGAGACTAGCTCCGAGCTCCTACGAGCAGTACTTC
CASSLVGRRLAPSSYEQYF
>TRBD1|-|TRBJ1-1|TRBV29-1
TGCAGCGGACAGGGGGGCTATGGGAACACTGAAGCTTTCTTT
CSGQGGYGNTEAFF
>TRBD1|-|TRBJ1-4|TRBV6-1
TGTGCCAGTAGGCCCAGGACAGGAACTAATGAAAAACTGTTTTTT
CASRPRTGTNEKLFF
>-|-|TRBJ1-5|TRBV9
TGTGCCAGCAGCCGAGGGAAAATCGTTAACCAGCCCCAGCATTTT
CASSRGKIVNQPQHF
>-|-|TRBJ2-7|TRBV28
TGTGCCACTTCCCAGACCTACGAGCAGTACTTC
CATSQTYEQYF
>TRBD2|-|TRBJ2-7|TRBV6-5
TGTGCCAGCAGTTACAGGCGGGGGTCCTACGAGCAGTACTTC
CASSYRRGSYEQYF
>-|-|TRBJ2-5|TRBV10-3
TGTGCCATCACCCCCGGAAGACAAGAGACCCAGTACTTC
CAITPGRQETQYF
>-|-|TRBJ2-3|TRBV11-2
TGTGCCAGCAGCTTAGCCTGGACGGGCACAGATACGCAGTATTTT
CASSLAWTGTDTQYF
>-|-|TRBJ1-4|TRBV28
TGTGCCAGCGGATGGGGACGGGGTAATGAAAAACTGTTTTTT
CASGWGRGNEKLFF
>-|-|TRBJ2-7|TRBV5-6
TGTGCCAGCAGCTTGAGACAGCTGTTATACGAGCAGTACTTC
CASSLRQLLYEQYF
>-|-|TRBJ2-1|TRBV28
TGTGCCAGCAGTCGTTCGGGTTCAGGGGAGAGTGAGCAGTTCTTC
CASSRSGSGESEQFF